This T cell receptor beta chain was identified in a study of blood T cell repertoires in COVID-19. Whole-study context: Specimens from acute and convalescent COVID-19 originated in the United States, Italy and Spain.

How the authors handled the data: Amplification of reference gene primers was used by the study to estimate nucleated cell counts. Measured with immunoSEQ multiplex PCR; TCRdb has only the in-frame clones, and not every one. That table is the source of V, J and clone size, and D and trimming were worked out from the DNA. Of roughly 200,000 clones listed, approximately 86% are singletons. The study drew participants aged 18 to 89 years from 24 US areas. The CDR3 loop spans 19 amino acids. The trim removed 4 bases at V and 1 base at J, leaving 13 bases unmatched. Germline CDR1 reads MNHEY; CDR2 reads SVGEGT.

The chain uses TRBV6-2 or TRBV6-3 and TRBJ2-7; 13 positions agree with TRBD2. Sequencing used PBMCs or T cells enriched from blood (not recorded which). The origin of this receptor is a woman in her 30s who had recovered from COVID-19. The CDR3 loop reads CASSFQTGLAGLGSYEQYF. In DNA, the CDR3 is TGTGCCAGCAGTTTTCAAACGGGACTAGCGGGACTAGGATCCTACGAGCAGTACTTC.